This T cell receptor beta chain was captured by sequencing in a study of blood T cell repertoires in COVID-19. Sequencing used immunoSEQ multiplex PCR; TCRdb keeps in-frame clones, though not all of them. The table shows roughly 330,000 clones, with approximately 87% occurring only once. This CDR3 is built from 14 residues. Germline V gene lookup returns CDR1 GTSNPN and CDR2 SVGIG (reference sequence). The V end lost 1 base, the J end lost 2 bases, and 9 bases lay between the germline ends. This sequence joins TRBV30 and TRBJ1-5; D gene ambiguous. This receptor was identified in a woman between 25 and 40 years old who had recovered from COVID-19. The sample taken for sequencing was PBMCs or T cells enriched from blood (not recorded which). CDR3 protein: CAWSGGEGNQPQHF. CDR3 in DNA: TGTGCCTGGAGTGGAGGCGAGGGCAATCAGCCCCAGCATTTT.